The 30 T cell receptor beta chains presented below share a single source sample, sequenced in a study of CXCR3-negative and CXCR3-positive naive CD8 T cells. Their antigens remain unidentified. General observations from the study: In CXCR3-positive naive cells, the TRB CDR3s were more hydrophobic than in CXCR3-negative naive cells.

Libraries were UMI-labeled 5' RACE TRB cDNA. TCRdb reprocessed the 5' RACE reads, keeping one entry per CDR3 protein, no DNA. Listed are 75,000 to 100,000 distinct CDR3 sequences; 0.75% to 0.95% falls within the top ten. Sequencing was done on a sample of naive CXCR3+ CD8+ T cells from blood. Indicated subset: CD45RO-CCR7+CD27+CD95- naive CD8+ T cells expressing CXCR3 (TNR3+). All receptors derive from a human donor in good health. Some clones in this sample may be carry-over from other donors' samples.

This chain uses TRBV7-9 with TRBJ2-7. This CDR3 is 14 amino acids long. CDR1 SEHNR and CDR2 FQNEAQ come from the germline V gene (reference sequence). This CDR3 is CASSQGAGAHEQYF.

This chain joins TRBV27 and TRBJ2-3; TCRdb calls TRBD1, which cannot be checked without DNA. Germline values: CDR1 MNHEY, CDR2 SMNVEV (reference sequence). This CDR3 is 18 amino acids long. CDR3 in amino acids: CASSLLVGGPVPTDTQYF.

The chain uses TRBV29-1 and TRBJ2-5; TCRdb picks TRBD1, but there is no DNA to check that call. The CDR3 spans 15 residues. Per the germline V gene, CDR1 is SQVTM and CDR2 is ANQGSEA. CDR3 loop: CSVEDRGRPQETQYF.

The V and J genes are TRBV29-1 and TRBJ2-1; as DNA is missing, the TRBD1 call by TCRdb cannot be tested. This CDR3 is built from 12 residues. CDR1 is SQVTM, CDR2 ANQGSEA, per germline. CDR3 loop: CSAKWGGNEQFF.

The chain links TRBV7-9 to TRBJ2-1; TCRdb indicates TRBD2, and absent DNA this call remains unverified. CDR3 length: 16 residues. The germline gives CDR1 SEHNR, CDR2 FQNEAQ (reference sequence). CDR3 amino acids: CASSRGLAGGGYEQFF.

The chain recombines TRBV5-1 with TRBJ2-3; TCRdb proposes TRBD1, but this gene call is untestable without DNA. CDR3 length: 14 residues. Germline V CDR1 and CDR2: SGHRS, YFSETQ. CDR3: CASSFTGEPDTQYF.

The chain combines TRBV7-6 with TRBJ2-7; the TCRdb call, TRBD1, lacks DNA for checking. Germline CDR1 SGHVS, CDR2 FNYEAQ. This CDR3 contains 14 residues. The CDR3 spells CASSLGTGHYEQYF.

The genes are TRBV28 and TRBJ2-7; the D gene TCRdb calls, TRBD1, cannot be checked with no DNA. The CDR3 spans 12 residues. Germline-derived CDR1 and CDR2 are MDHEN and SYDVKM. CDR3 region: CASTSGAYEQYF.

The chain has TRBV6-1 and TRBJ1-5; TCRdb proposes TRBD1, but this gene call is untestable without DNA. The germline CDR1 and CDR2 sequences are MNHNS and SASEGT. CDR3 length: 15 amino acids. The CDR3 is CASSVDRGRILAQHF.

This chain uses TRBV24-1 with TRBJ2-1; the D call from TCRdb, TRBD1, cannot be confirmed without DNA. The germline V gene encodes CDR1 KGHDR and CDR2 SFDVKD. The CDR3 totals 13 residues. The CDR3 sequence is CATSGGTYNEQFF.

The chain links TRBV28 to TRBJ2-3; TCRdb lists TRBD1, though no DNA is available to test this call. The CDR3 totals 17 residues. CDR1 and CDR2 from the germline V gene are MDHEN and SYDVKM. The CDR3 here is CASSLTPIPRSTDTQYF. Full variable domain (remainder filled in from reference TRBV28 and TRBJ2-3): DVKVTQSSRYLVKRTGEKVFLECVQDMDHENMFWYRQDPGLGLRLIYFSYDVKMKEKGDIPEGYSVSREKKERFSLILESASTNQTSMYLCASSLTPIPRSTDTQYFGPGTRLTVL.

This CDR3 reads CSVELAGASSYEQYF. The V and J genes are TRBV29-1 and TRBJ2-7; TCRdb picks TRBD2, but there is no DNA to check that call. Germline V gives CDR1 SQVTM, CDR2 ANQGSEA. This CDR3 is 15 amino acids long.

The chain couples TRBV4-1 to TRBJ1-2; checking the TCRdb D call of TRBD1 is not possible without DNA. There are 14 residues in the CDR3. The V gene's germline CDR1 is MGHRA and CDR2 YSYEKL. CDR3 in amino acids: CASSRTGQQDGYTF.

The rearrangement uses TRBV4-1 and TRBJ2-7; the D call of TRBD1 rests on TCRdb alone, since no DNA is present to check it. The CDR3 contains 14 residues. Looked up from germline, CDR1 is MGHRA and CDR2 is YSYEKL. CDR3: CASSHKQGVDEQYF.

This rearrangement joins TRBV6-2 or TRBV6-3 to TRBJ2-1; as DNA is missing, the TRBD2 call by TCRdb cannot be tested. In germline, CDR1 is MNHEY, CDR2 SVGEGT. The length of the CDR3 is 15 residues. Here the CDR3 reads CASSYFQRGYNEQFF.

The chain links TRBV27 to TRBJ2-1; with no DNA, the TCRdb D assignment of TRBD1 cannot be verified. CDR3 length: 15 amino acids. Germline V CDR1 and CDR2: MNHEY, SMNVEV (reference sequence). CDR3 in amino acids: CASSLAAGYYNEQFF.

V gene TRBV12-3 or TRBV12-4 combines with J gene TRBJ2-1; the TCRdb call, TRBD2, lacks DNA for checking. The CDR3 has 12 residues. The CDR3 loop reads CASSISGDPQFF.

The chain carries TRBV27 and TRBJ2-1; TCRdb lists TRBD2, though no DNA is available to test this call. Germline V gene sequence: CDR1 MNHEY, CDR2 SMNVEV (reference sequence). The CDR3 extends over 14 amino acids. The CDR3 is CASSLGLAVNEQFF.

The genes are TRBV24-1 and TRBJ2-2; TCRdb reports TRBD2, a call that lacks DNA to check it against. Germline-derived CDR1 and CDR2 are KGHDR and SFDVKD. The CDR3 totals 14 residues. This chain's CDR3 is CATSAPGLQGELFF.

The chain carries TRBV11-2 and TRBJ2-1; as DNA is missing, the TRBD1 call by TCRdb cannot be tested. CDR3 size: 16 residues. Per germline, CDR1 SGHAT and CDR2 FQNNGV. The CDR3: CASSSPTGQGINEQFF.

The V call is TRBV19, the J call TRBJ2-7. Germline V lookup: CDR1 LNHDA, CDR2 SQIVND (reference sequence). The CDR3 consists of 13 residues. CDR3 region: CASSKDLTYEQYF.

This chain joins TRBV29-1 and TRBJ2-2. This CDR3 has 12 amino acids. Germline CDR1 SQVTM, CDR2 ANQGSEA. CDR3 residues: CSVEGQTGELFF.

The rearrangement links TRBV29-1 to TRBJ2-7. Per the germline V gene, CDR1 is SQVTM and CDR2 is ANQGSEA. This CDR3 has 12 amino acids. CDR3 sequence reads: CSVLGNYYEQYF.

This chain connects TRBV7-2 to TRBJ2-1; TCRdb's D gene call, TRBD1, goes unchecked for lack of DNA. There are 13 residues in the CDR3. The germline V gene has CDR1 SGHTA and CDR2 FQGNSA. CDR3 residues: CASSSRQGHEQFF. Using reference TRBV7-2 and TRBJ2-1 for the parts outside the CDR3, the full variable domain is GAGVSQSPSNKVTEKGKDVELRCDPISGHTALYWYRQSLGQGLEFLIYFQGNSAPDKSGLPSDRFSAERTGGSVSTLTIQRTQQEDSAVYLCASSSRQGHEQFFGPGTRLTVL.

CDR3: CASSYGTDGYEQYF. The V call is TRBV6-5, the J call TRBJ2-7; TCRdb proposes TRBD1, but this gene call is untestable without DNA. CDR3 length: 14 residues. CDR1 is MNHEY, CDR2 SVGAGI, per germline.

The chain combines TRBV28 with TRBJ2-1; the D call of TRBD2 rests on TCRdb alone, since no DNA is present to check it. Germline V gives CDR1 MDHEN, CDR2 SYDVKM. The CDR3 extends over 15 amino acids. CDR3 protein: CASTTGTTTGDEQFF.

The chain couples TRBV7-9 to TRBJ1-2; TCRdb calls TRBD1, which cannot be checked without DNA. Germline V lookup: CDR1 SEHNR, CDR2 FQNEAQ (reference sequence). The CDR3 runs to 13 residues. Here the CDR3 reads CASSGGSLDGYTF.

This chain links TRBV14 with TRBJ2-1. Per germline, CDR1 SGHDN and CDR2 FVKESK. CDR3 length: 15 residues. The CDR3 spells CASSQGEGSYNEQFF.

This chain joins TRBV5-1 and TRBJ1-1; lacking DNA, the TRBD1 call made by TCRdb goes unchecked. The CDR3 extends over 19 amino acids. Germline lookup yields CDR1 SGHRS and CDR2 YFSETQ. This CDR3 reads CASSLDYTSGQIMNTEAFF.

The V and J genes are TRBV29-1 and TRBJ2-3; the TCRdb call, TRBD2, lacks DNA for checking. CDR1 and CDR2 from the germline V gene are SQVTM and ANQGSEA. The CDR3 length is 16 residues. The CDR3 sequence is CSVDSWDFRHTDTQYF.